The TCR beta chain under discussion was sequenced for a study of cytomegalovirus exposure and HLA in healthy donors. For the study at large: Researchers previously reported finding 90 million to 130 million unique TCR beta sequences from approximately 200 million T cells. Study-level findings and limits: In vitro experiments confirmed that three CMV-associated chains were specific for CMV antigens.

This CDR3 has 14 residues. Germline-derived CDR1 and CDR2 are SGHTA and FQGNSA. V was shortened by 2 bases and J by 0 bases, with 5 bases between the two germline ends. This clone came up a few times. The antigen is not known. PCR used 60 Vbeta primers and 13 Jbeta primers. Sequencing used immunoSEQ multiplex PCR; TCRdb keeps in-frame clones, though not all of them. The repertoire holds approximately 150,000 clones, with roughly 79% as singletons. The rearrangement joins TRBV7-2 to TRBJ1-3; D unclear. Material: PBMCs. The TCR comes from a male donor in good health and CMV-seronegative. The CDR3 DNA follows: TGTGCCAGCAGCTTACCCCTCTCTGGAAACACCATATATTTT. Translated, it gives CASSLPLSGNTIYF.